This T cell receptor (beta chain) was sequenced in a study of T-cell memory formation after mild COVID-19. Study context: TCR clusters were largely donor specific.

V was clipped by 0 bases and J by 4 bases, with 12 bases between them. The CDR3 runs to 15 residues. Germline V gene data show CDR1 as LGHNA and CDR2 as YSLEER. Findings of the study overall: Memory from before infection featured some responding clones, which suggests cross-reactive memory joined. Second-wave clones that peaked on day 37 lacked confirmed SARS-CoV-2 specificity.

Constant-segment primers and 5'RACE yielded cDNA libraries for TCR alpha and TCR beta, each carrying sample barcodes and UMIs. TCRdb ran MiXCR on the 5' RACE reads and lists one entry per CDR3 protein. The sample holds fewer than 500,000 distinct CDR3 sequences, 20% to 25% seen once. The sample holds a few counts of this clonotype. What it binds is unknown. This TCR was sampled from an adult woman who had mild COVID-19 (a few samples of this study predate the infection). Cell type and time point are not known. The chain uses TRBV4-3 and TRBJ1-1; D is undetermined. The sequenced sample was PBMCs or a T cell subset sorted from them (not recorded which). The CDR3 loop is CASSQDLWGGTEAFF. The DNA for the CDR3 is TGCGCCAGCAGCCAAGATCTCTGGGGTGGCACTGAAGCTTTCTTT.